The clone carrying this TCR beta chain has just a few counts. CDR3 length: 14 amino acids. V was clipped by 6 bases and J by 9 bases; unmatched bases: 5. The record originates from a study of T cells in Graves' hyperthyroidism and ophthalmopathy. RNA transcripts provided the source from which TCR beta CDR3 regions were amplified. With the HTBI primer set, the TCR CDR3 went through a first round of RT-PCR. TCRdb reanalysed the multiplex PCR reads using MiXCR and keeps one entry per CDR3 protein. The sample contains around 600,000 distinct CDR3 sequences, roughly 16% of which appear only once. Sequenced: blood. The TCR was taken from a woman between 35 and 50 years old with Graves' ophthalmopathy. The V and J genes are TRBV12-3 or TRBV12-4 and TRBJ1-6; 10 bases match TRBD1. The CDR3, as DNA: TGTGCCAGCAGCACCGGGACAGGGGTTTCACCCCTCCACTTT. Amino acids: CASSTGTGVSPLHF.